The present entry profiles one TCR beta chain with its context. The sample is drawn from a study of blood T cell repertoires in COVID-19. As for the study in general: Acute-phase and convalescent COVID-19 samples originated in the United States, Italy and Spain. In each case, the material was cDNA or gDNA derived from T cells, B-cell-depleted T cells, or PBMCs.

The Seattle patients joined while their infection was active and were tracked longitudinally afterward. The CDR3 is 16 amino acids. V gave up 0 bases and J gave up 1 base; unmatched junction bases: 2. Germline CDR1 SGHNT, CDR2 YYREEE (reference sequence). Per the study methods: Amplification of reference gene primers was used by the study to estimate nucleated cell counts. Some clones are missing from TCRdb's copy, which holds only in-frame ones; the method was immunoSEQ multiplex PCR. D and trimming come from the DNA, and the V and J calls and clone size come from that table. Of 95,000 to 150,000 clones in the sample, 92% were seen once.

This sequence originates from a man aged 45-65 years with COVID-19, enrolled during active disease. The chain is built from TRBV5-4 and TRBJ2-2; 8 positions match TRBD1. The material sequenced was peripheral blood. CDR3 region: CASSLVDRVNTGELFF. The CDR3 bases are TGTGCCAGCAGCTTGGTGGACAGGGTGAACACCGGGGAGCTGTTTTTT. Drawing the rest from reference TRBV5-4 and TRBJ2-2, the complete variable domain is ETGVTQSPTHLIKTRGQQVTLRCSSQSGHNTVSWYQQALGQGPQFIFQYYREEENGRGNFPPRFSGLQFPNYSSELNVNALELDDSALYLCASSLVDRVNTGELFFGEGSRLTVL.